The clone carrying this T cell receptor (beta chain) was seen only a few times. Via MiXCR, TCRdb re-called the reads, giving one row per CDR3 protein. Counted here are just under 550,000 distinct CDR3 sequences, 26% occurring once; the ten biggest clones make up around 14%. The germline V gene has CDR1 SGHVS and CDR2 FNYEAQ. J was trimmed by 7 bases and V by 4 bases; bases with no gene match: 9. This CDR3 has 15 residues. This sample was included in a study of T cell repertoires in cytomegalovirus infection. This clonotype originated in a human donor in good health (CMV status not recorded). Some clones in this sample may be carry-over from other donors' samples. V and J are TRBV7-6 and TRBJ2-1, with 8 bases lining up with TRBD1. Sample: PBMCs. CDR3 sequence reads: CASSSTDREGNEQFF. CDR3 sequence (DNA): TGTGCCAGCAGCTCCACGGACAGGGAAGGAAATGAGCAGTTCTTC.